A single sample gave rise to the 25 T cell receptor beta chains below, sequenced in a study of Graves' ophthalmopathy and Graves' hyperthyroidism. Amplified TCR beta CDR3 regions were obtained using RNA transcripts as template. An opening RT-PCR round employed HTBI primers and preceded a second-round multiplex PCR. TCRdb re-called the multiplex PCR reads through MiXCR, storing one row per CDR3 protein. Found here are 1 million to 1.3 million distinct CDR3 sequences, 35% to 40% of them singletons; the top ten hold 11%. The specimen sequenced was peripheral blood or thyroid tissue (not recorded which). These receptors all stem from an adult man with Graves' hyperthyroidism.

This clonotype was observed a few times. This chain links TRBV20-1 with TRBJ2-7; 7 nucleotides align to TRBD2. Unmatched junction bases numbered 11, after V lost 5 bases and J lost 1 base. Looked up from germline, CDR1 is DFQATT and CDR2 is SNEGSKA (reference sequence). This CDR3 region has 15 residues. The CDR3 sequence is CSAHLERGLSYEQYF. The DNA for the CDR3 is TGCAGTGCTCACCTAGAGCGGGGCCTATCCTACGAGCAGTACTTC.

The chain joins TRBV12-3 or TRBV12-4 to TRBJ2-5, with a tentative D call TRBD1 (5 bases). CDR3 length: 15 amino acids. Trimming took 8 bases from V and 4 from J, leaving 20 bases between them. The CDR3 loop is CASSRDGGRGETQYF. CDR3 DNA sequence: TGTGCCAGCTCACGAGATGGCGGTAGGGGAGAGACCCAGTACTTC.

As concerns this clonotype: Relative to the germline gene, one junction end is altered; a read error may explain this. This chain uses TRBV7-8 with TRBJ2-2; D is tentatively TRBD1 or TRBD2 (6 bases each). CDR3 length: 17 residues. CDR1 SGHVS and CDR2 FQNEAQ come from the germline V gene. The CDR3 DNA reads TGTGCCAGCAGCTTGCTAGGCGGAAGAGGGGACACCGGGGGGCTGTTTTTT. Protein sequence: CASSLLGGRGDTGGLFF.

This sequence joins TRBV2 and TRBJ1-5, with D possibly being TRBD1 (5 bases). The CDR3 contains 15 residues. CDR1 is SNHLY and CDR2 is FYNNEI in the germline V gene. Trimming removed 6 bases from V and 7 bases from J, with 19 bases in between. CDR3: CASSGAGLSAQPQHF. CDR3 DNA sequence: TGTGCCAGCAGCGGGGCGGGCTTATCTGCGCAGCCCCAGCATTTT.

This clonotype has ten or more counts. The J gene is TRBJ2-2, the V gene TRBV19; 7 positions agree with TRBD1. Germline-derived CDR1 and CDR2 are LNHDA and SQIVND (reference sequence). The CDR3 runs to 16 residues. V shed 4 bases, J shed 6 bases, and the junction held 11 bases outside the gene matches. CDR3 DNA: TGTGCCAGTAGTACCCGGACAGGTTGGGGAGCCGGGGAGCTGTTTTTT. This sequence encodes CASSTRTGWGAGELFF.

The chain uses TRBV14 and TRBJ2-7, with D perhaps being TRBD1 or TRBD2 (5 bases each). Germline V gene data show CDR1 as SGHDN and CDR2 as FVKESK. V was pared by 3 bases and J by 2 bases, with 11 bases between. The CDR3 covers 14 residues. This CDR3 reads CASSHRGIPYEQYF. CDR3 in DNA: TGTGCCAGCAGCCATCGGGGCATCCCCTACGAGCAGTACTTC.

The V gene is TRBV29-1, the J gene TRBJ2-6, with D tentatively TRBD1 (6 bases). Trimming pared 0 bases from V and 10 bases from J, leaving 16 bases between. Per the germline V gene, CDR1 is SQVTM and CDR2 is ANQGSEA. The CDR3 runs to 15 residues. The CDR3 here is CSVEDTWARGNVLTF. CDR3 bases: TGCAGCGTTGAAGATACTTGGGCCAGGGGTAACGTCCTGACTTTC.

At least ten counts were recorded for this clonotype. One end of the junction is discordant with germline, which a read error may explain. The V gene is TRBV5-1, the J gene TRBJ1-3; D not resolved. This CDR3 comprises 13 residues. From germline, CDR1 is SGHRS and CDR2 YFSETQ. As DNA, the CDR3 is TGTGCCAGCAGCTTAGAGGGCGGAAACACCATATATTTT. It is translated as CASSLEGGNTIYF. Based on the CDR3 plus reference TRBV5-1 and TRBJ1-3, the full variable domain is KAGVTQTPRYLIKTRGQQVTLSCSPISGHRSVSWYQQTPGQGLQFLFEYFSETQRNKGNFPGRFSGRQFSNSRSEMNVSTLELGDSALYLCASSLEGGNTIYFGEGSWLTVV.

A remark on this clonotype: A single base separates this from a much larger clone, so it may be a read error. The chain links TRBV14 to TRBJ1-1, with D possibly matching TRBD1 (6 bases). Trimming left V 1 base short and J 1 base short, with 7 bases between. The germline V gene has CDR1 SGHDN and CDR2 FVKESK. CDR3 length equals 14 residues. The CDR3 spells CASSQGGQNTEAFF. For the CDR3, the DNA is TGTGCCAGCAGCCAAGGGGGGCAGAACACTGAAGCTTTCTTT.

The chain has TRBV5-1 and TRBJ2-7; tentative D call: TRBD2 (6 bases). Trimming removed 0 bases from V and 3 bases from J, with 16 bases in between. This CDR3 comprises 16 residues. CDR1 and CDR2 (germline): SGHRS, YFSETQ. The CDR3 reads CASSLDHRDSDYEQYF. The CDR3 DNA is TGCGCCAGCAGCTTGGATCACCGGGACTCAGACTACGAGCAGTACTTC.

V is TRBV2 and J is TRBJ2-6, with D perhaps TRBD2 (6 bases). V lost 4 bases and J lost 11, with 9 bases in between. This CDR3 has 12 amino acids. CDR1 is SNHLY, CDR2 FYNNEI, per germline. CDR3 amino acids: CASSVGDYVLTF. Here the CDR3 DNA reads TGTGCCAGCAGTGTGGGGGACTACGTCCTGACTTTC.

This clonotype came up many times. This chain links TRBV5-1 with TRBJ2-5; maybe TRBD2 (6 bases). Trimming cost V 0 bases and J 5 bases, with 14 bases left between them. This CDR3 region has 15 residues. Germline-derived CDR1 and CDR2 are SGHRS and YFSETQ. The CDR3 bases are TGCGCCAGCAGCTTGGCGGGAGAGAAGGAGGAGACCCAGTACTTC. Translation: CASSLAGEKEETQYF.

This CDR3 is CASDVDRKNQPQHF. The CDR3 bases are TGTGCCAGCGACGTAGACAGGAAAAATCAGCCCCAGCATTTT. J is TRBJ1-5 and V is TRBV2; a possible D gene is TRBD1 (6 bases). The CDR3 is 14 residues long. V lost 8 bases to trimming and J lost 4 bases, with 15 bases between them. Germline lookup yields CDR1 SNHLY and CDR2 FYNNEI.

This clonotype was picked up a small number of times. The chain is built from TRBV4-3 and TRBJ2-2, with unresolved D. The CDR3 has 15 amino acids. V lost 1 base, J lost 0 bases, and 6 bases lay in between. From germline, CDR1 is LGHNA and CDR2 YSLEER. CDR3 protein: CASSQGIANTGELFF. In DNA, the CDR3 is TGCGCCAGCAGCCAAGGCATCGCGAACACCGGGGAGCTGTTTTTT.

The chain uses TRBV7-9 and TRBJ2-3, with a weak D call TRBD1 (5 bases). Germline lookup yields CDR1 SEHNR and CDR2 FQNEAQ (reference sequence). This CDR3 has 12 residues. V was trimmed by 3 bases and J by 4 bases, leaving 5 bases between them. The CDR3 loop reads CASSFRADTQYF. For the CDR3, the DNA is TGTGCCAGCAGCTTCAGGGCAGATACGCAGTATTTT.

This clonotype was seen a few times. The chain recombines TRBV18 with TRBJ2-5; maybe TRBD2 (6 bases). CDR1 and CDR2 from the germline V gene are KGHSH and LQKENI. V shed 3 bases and J shed 4 bases, with 15 bases lying between them. This CDR3 spans 15 amino acids. This chain's CDR3 is CASSPPGEVGETQYF. CDR3 DNA: TGTGCCAGCTCACCGCCGGGGGAAGTAGGAGAGACCCAGTACTTC.

Only a few counts were recorded for this clonotype. The chain uses TRBV7-8 and TRBJ2-7, with a possible D match to TRBD2 (5 bases). Germline loops: CDR1 SGHVS, CDR2 FQNEAQ. The CDR3 is 13 amino acids. Trimming removed 1 base from V and 5 bases from J, with 9 bases in between. The CDR3 nucleotides are TGTGCCAGCAGCTTAGGTGCCGGGGACGAGCAGTACTTC. It encodes CASSLGAGDEQYF.

The rearrangement joins TRBV5-1 to TRBJ2-5; TRBD2 is a possible D gene (5 bases). Germline V gives CDR1 SGHRS, CDR2 YFSETQ. The CDR3 runs to 15 residues. V was cut by 5 bases and J by 3 bases, with 17 bases left in between. This CDR3 is CASSRTPAAEETQYF. CDR3 sequence (DNA): TGCGCCAGCAGTCGAACCCCGGCAGCGGAAGAGACCCAGTACTTC.

The genes are TRBV9 and TRBJ2-5; the D is unclear. The CDR3 contains 13 residues. Trimming cost V 0 bases and J 5 bases, with 8 bases left between them. Germline V gene data show CDR1 as SGDLS and CDR2 as YYNGEE. CDR3 bases: TGTGCCAGCAGCGTAGAGATAAGGGAGACCCAGTACTTC. Its protein is CASSVEIRETQYF.

This clonotype was counted ten times or more. The gene calls are TRBV12-3 or TRBV12-4 and TRBJ1-4, with 8 bases identical to TRBD1. The CDR3 has 16 residues. J gave up 12 bases and V 5 bases, and 17 bases lay outside the gene matches. This CDR3 is CASSLNTGGTAEELFF. The DNA of the CDR3 is TGTGCCAGCAGTCTGAATACAGGGGGTACGGCCGAAGAACTGTTTTTT.

This clonotype was seen a handful of times. The rearrangement joins TRBV5-1 to TRBJ2-7; D may match TRBD1 or TRBD2 (5 bases each). V was pared by 3 bases and J by 2 bases, with 12 bases between. The V gene's germline CDR1 is SGHRS and CDR2 YFSETQ. The CDR3 is made up of 14 amino acids. This CDR3 reads CASSSGPSTYEQYF. CDR3 DNA: TGCGCCAGCAGCTCGGGACCATCGACCTACGAGCAGTACTTC.

There are many counts of this clonotype. The V and J genes are TRBV5-1 and TRBJ1-4; unclear D gene. This CDR3 comprises 13 residues. Germline values: CDR1 SGHRS, CDR2 YFSETQ. V was shortened by 4 bases and J by 6 bases, with 10 bases between the two germline ends. CDR3 bases: TGCGCCAGCAGCCCGGGTCAGCATGAAAAACTGTTTTTT. It is translated as CASSPGQHEKLFF.

V usage is TRBV20-1 and J usage is TRBJ2-5; D might be TRBD2 (6 bases). Per the germline V gene, CDR1 is DFQATT and CDR2 is SNEGSKA (reference sequence). This CDR3 spans 15 amino acids. V was trimmed by 6 bases and J by 2 bases, leaving 19 bases between them. The CDR3: CSASSSGAGQETQYF. DNA of the CDR3: TGCAGTGCCAGCAGTTCTGGGGCGGGACAAGAGACCCAGTACTTC.

This chain joins TRBV5-1 and TRBJ2-5; 11 positions agree with TRBD1. The ends lost 4 bases at V and 0 bases at J; junction bases unmatched: 8. CDR1 and CDR2 from the germline V gene are SGHRS and YFSETQ. CDR3 size: 17 residues. CDR3 in amino acids: CASSRTGGNMYQETQYF. As DNA, the CDR3 is TGCGCCAGCAGCCGGACAGGGGGCAACATGTACCAAGAGACCCAGTACTTC.

This clonotype was observed a handful of times. V and J are TRBV12-3 or TRBV12-4 and TRBJ2-2; 8 nucleotides align to TRBD2. V dropped 4 bases and J dropped 6; count of bases not matched to a gene: 10. The CDR3 consists of 16 residues. The CDR3 coding sequence is TGTGCCAGCAGTTCGGGAGGGAATTCTGGATCCGGGGAGCTGTTTTTT. It is translated as CASSSGGNSGSGELFF.